The 22 T cell receptor beta chains below were found in one sample sequenced in a study of T cell responses to AZD1222 COVID-19 vaccine. Using immunoSEQ multiplex PCR, the repertoire was profiled, and TCRdb retains in-frame clones only, with some absent. This sample has approximately 110,000 clones, with approximately 89% found just once. This material consisted of peripheral blood, taken 28 days after the second AZD1222 dose. The receptors were sampled from an adult who received the AZD1222 COVID-19 vaccine.

The J gene is TRBJ1-5, the V gene TRBV10-1, with a weak D call TRBD1 (6 bases). The CDR3 runs to 13 residues. V dropped 5 bases and J dropped 4 bases, with 9 bases sitting between them. The germline gives CDR1 WNHNN, CDR2 SYGVQD (reference sequence). CDR3 sequence reads: CASSRGQNQPQHF. The CDR3 region has the DNA TGCGCCAGCAGTCGCGGACAGAATCAGCCCCAGCATTTT.

J is TRBJ2-7 and V is TRBV5-1; no definite D call. Germline V CDR1 and CDR2: SGHRS, YFSETQ. The CDR3 contains 14 residues. Trimming removed 6 bases at V and 2 bases at J, with 15 bases between. The chain's CDR3 is CASKEGPQTYEQYF. The CDR3 DNA is TGCGCCAGCAAGGAAGGGCCCCAAACCTACGAGCAGTACTTC.

This clone was detected once. The chain employs TRBV11-2 and TRBJ2-3, with TRBD2 identical over 7 bases. The CDR3 extends over 16 amino acids. V was clipped by 7 bases and J by 3 bases; unmatched bases: 13. Looked up from germline, CDR1 is SGHAT and CDR2 is FQNNGV. CDR3 region: CASMVGASGSTDTQYF. The CDR3 coding sequence is TGTGCCAGCATGGTTGGGGCTAGCGGAAGTACAGATACGCAGTATTTT.

The V and J genes are TRBV15 and TRBJ1-5, with D unresolved. V was cut by 4 bases and J by 0 bases, with 10 bases left in between. Germline CDR1 LNHNV, CDR2 YYDKDF (reference sequence). The CDR3 sequence is 15 residues long. The CDR3 sequence is CATSMKKNSNQPQHF. Here the CDR3 DNA reads TGTGCCACCAGCATGAAAAAGAATAGCAATCAGCCCCAGCATTTT.

The V call is TRBV12-3 or TRBV12-4, the J call TRBJ1-2; weak D call: TRBD1 (5 bases). This CDR3 spans 12 amino acids. V dropped 6 bases and J dropped 7 bases, with 12 bases sitting between them. The CDR3 DNA sequence: TGTGCCAGCAGACCGGGGGGAGGTGGCTACACCTTC. Encoded protein: CASRPGGGGYTF.

The chain joins TRBV4-3 to TRBJ2-3; D perhaps matches TRBD1 (6 bases). Germline V gene lookup returns CDR1 LGHNA and CDR2 YSLEER. The CDR3 runs to 15 residues. Deletions cut 3 bases from V and 4 bases from J, with 14 bases between. The CDR3, as DNA: TGCGCCAGCAGCCACCGTTCGAGGGGGTCAGATACGCAGTATTTT. Translation gives CASSHRSRGSDTQYF.

This chain connects TRBV3-1 (or the pseudogene TRBV3-2) to TRBJ1-1; possibly TRBD1 for D (5 bases). The CDR3 sequence is 16 residues long. The germline V gene encodes CDR1 LGHDT and CDR2 YNNKEL (reference sequence). Trimming took 4 bases from V and 1 from J, leaving 16 bases between them. Here the CDR3 reads CASSRQRDSKNTEAFF. In nucleotides, the CDR3 is TGTGCCAGCAGCCGACAGAGAGACAGTAAGAACACTGAAGCTTTCTTT.

The chain recombines TRBV19 with TRBJ1-5; D is possibly TRBD1 (6 bases). Germline loops: CDR1 LNHDA, CDR2 SQIVND (reference sequence). V lost 1 base to trimming and J lost 7 bases, with 14 bases between them. The CDR3 is 15 residues long. In DNA, the CDR3 is TGTGCCAGTAGTATAGGAACCCTGGGGGCACAGCCCCAGCATTTT. Its protein is CASSIGTLGAQPQHF.

This chain uses TRBV5-6 with TRBJ2-2; D is possibly TRBD2 (6 bases). Trimming shortened V by 6 bases and J by 5 bases, and 17 bases separated the two germline ends. Germline CDR1 is SGHDT and CDR2 is YYEEEE. CDR3 length equals 15 residues. CDR3 DNA: TGTGCCAGCATCTACGGGACTCCTGTTACCGGGGAGCTGTTTTTT. Protein: CASIYGTPVTGELFF.

The table lists this clone with a few counts. The chain couples TRBV5-1 to TRBJ2-7; the D call may be TRBD1 or TRBD2 (6 bases each). Germline V gene sequence: CDR1 SGHRS, CDR2 YFSETQ. CDR3 size: 15 residues. The V end was cut by 7 bases, the J end by 4 bases, with 21 bases between. The CDR3 loop is CASAGGTTNLYEQYF. CDR3 coding DNA: TGCGCCAGCGCTGGAGGGACAACTAACCTTTACGAGCAGTACTTC.

V usage is TRBV11-2 and J usage is TRBJ2-7; 9 bases fit TRBD1. The germline V gene encodes CDR1 SGHAT and CDR2 FQNNGV. The CDR3 length is 15 residues. J lost 5 bases, V lost 6 bases, and 11 bases had no gene match. This CDR3 is CASSSTGTGSDEQYF. The CDR3 DNA reads TGTGCCAGCAGTTCGACCGGGACAGGGTCCGACGAGCAGTACTTC.

This chain joins TRBV6-2 or TRBV6-3 and TRBJ1-1; D ambiguous. This CDR3 contains 14 residues. Germline V CDR1 and CDR2: MNHEY, SVGEGT. V was shortened by 6 bases and J by 5 bases, with 16 bases between the two germline ends. The CDR3 sequence: CASSLVSTETEAFF. The CDR3 nucleotides read TGTGCCAGCAGCCTCGTCTCGACGGAAACTGAAGCTTTCTTT.

The V and J genes are TRBV24-1 and TRBJ2-1; D may be TRBD1 (5 bases). The CDR3 totals 17 residues. V dropped 4 bases and J dropped 0 bases, with 15 bases sitting between them. Germline V lookup: CDR1 KGHDR, CDR2 SFDVKD. CDR3 loop: CATSDLTGASSYNEQFF. DNA for the CDR3: TGTGCCACCAGTGACCTCACTGGGGCTAGCTCCTACAATGAGCAGTTCTTC.

This chain joins TRBV2 and TRBJ1-2; 8 nucleotides agree with TRBD1. Germline V gene sequence: CDR1 SNHLY, CDR2 FYNNEI. The length of the CDR3 is 13 residues. The V and J ends lost 2 bases and 7 bases, in that order; junction bases with no gene match: 3. The CDR3 sequence is CASSEQGAGGYTF. CDR3 coding DNA: TGTGCCAGCAGTGAACAGGGGGCAGGTGGCTACACCTTC. The whole variable domain, remainder taken from reference TRBV2 and TRBJ1-2, is EPEVTQTPSHQVTQMGQEVILRCVPISNHLYFYWYRQILGQKVEFLVSFYNNEISEKSEIFDDQFSVERPDGSNFTLKIRSTKLEDSAMYFCASSEQGAGGYTFGSGTRLTVV.

The V gene is TRBV24-1, the J gene TRBJ2-3, with 8 bases identical to TRBD1. The junction had 4 bases not matched to a gene; V was cut back by 1 base and J by 2 bases. This CDR3 comprises 16 residues. Per the germline V gene, CDR1 is KGHDR and CDR2 is SFDVKD. CDR3 protein: CATSDFRTGNTDTQYF. CDR3 sequence (DNA): TGTGCCACCAGTGATTTTAGGACAGGGAACACAGATACGCAGTATTTT.

This clone was seen only once. The J gene is TRBJ1-2, the V gene TRBV11-2, with D possibly matching TRBD1 (6 bases). The V and J ends lost 5 bases and 8 bases respectively, with 15 bases between them. Germline V gives CDR1 SGHAT, CDR2 FQNNGV. This CDR3 is 13 amino acids long. The CDR3 DNA reads as TGTGCCAGCAGCCCCTCGGGACACCAGGGCTACACCTTC. This gives the protein CASSPSGHQGYTF.

This chain connects TRBV7-2 to TRBJ1-5, with a tentative D call TRBD1 (5 bases). Trimming took off 2 bases at V and 3 bases at J, with 14 bases between the two ends. CDR1 is SGHTA, CDR2 FQGNSA, per germline. The CDR3 has 16 residues. The CDR3 reads CASSLSQDRPNQPQHF. The CDR3 bases are TGTGCCAGCAGCTTATCCCAAGACAGACCCAATCAGCCCCAGCATTTT. Full variable domain (remainder filled in from reference TRBV7-2 and TRBJ1-5): GAGVSQSPSNKVTEKGKDVELRCDPISGHTALYWYRQSLGQGLEFLIYFQGNSAPDKSGLPSDRFSAERTGGSVSTLTIQRTQQEDSAVYLCASSLSQDRPNQPQHFGDGTRLSIL.

This chain uses TRBV30 with TRBJ1-6; D gene uncertain. CDR1 GTSNPN and CDR2 SVGIG come from the germline V gene (reference sequence). This CDR3 has 14 residues. The V end lost 0 bases, the J end lost 10 bases, and 13 bases lay between the germline ends. CDR3 DNA sequence: TGTGCCTGGAGTGTACGAGGGAGAAGCTCACCCCTCCACTTT. It translates to CAWSVRGRSSPLHF. Full variable domain (rest looked up from reference TRBV30 and TRBJ1-6): SQTIHQWPATLVQPVGSPLSLECTVEGTSNPNLYWYRQAAGRGLQLLFYSVGIGQISSEVPQNLSASRPQDRQFILSSKKLLLSDSGFYLCAWSVRGRSSPLHFGNGTRLTVT.

The J gene is TRBJ2-5, the V gene TRBV6-5; D is unclear. Germline V gene data show CDR1 as MNHEY and CDR2 as SVGAGI. Trimming removed 2 bases from V and 5 bases from J, with 9 bases in between. This CDR3 has 13 residues. The CDR3 DNA sequence: TGTGCCAGCAGTTACCCCTCCGGGGAGACCCAGTACTTC. It translates to CASSYPSGETQYF.

The CDR3 protein is CASRQGRGYTF. The CDR3 bases are TGTGCCAGCAGGCAGGGCCGCGGCTACACCTTC. V gene TRBV6-5 combines with J gene TRBJ1-2, with a possible D match to TRBD1 (5 bases). This CDR3 is 11 amino acids long. Trimming shortened V by 6 bases and J by 8 bases, and 10 bases separated the two germline ends. Germline CDR1 is MNHEY and CDR2 is SVGAGI.

The chain recombines TRBV19 with TRBJ1-1; the match to TRBD1 covers 7 bases. The germline gives CDR1 LNHDA, CDR2 SQIVND (reference sequence). This CDR3 has 13 amino acids. J gave up 5 bases and V 5 bases, and 5 bases lay outside the gene matches. The CDR3 nucleotides read TGTGCCAGTAGTGAGCCAGGGGGTACTGAAGCTTTCTTT. It codes for CASSEPGGTEAFF. Full variable domain (outside the CDR3, taken from reference TRBV19 and TRBJ1-1): DGGITQSPKYLFRKEGQNVTLSCEQNLNHDAMYWYRQDPGQGLRLIYYSQIVNDFQKGDIAEGYSVSREKKESFPLTVTSAQKNPTAFYLCASSEPGGTEAFFGQGTRLTVV.

CDR3 sequence: CASSQQGVGNTEAFF. DNA for the CDR3: TGTGCCAGTAGTCAGCAGGGAGTAGGGAACACTGAAGCTTTCTTT. The chain couples TRBV19 to TRBJ1-1, with D perhaps matching TRBD1 (5 bases). Per germline, CDR1 LNHDA and CDR2 SQIVND (reference sequence). Trimming cost V 5 bases and J 1 base, with 14 bases left between them. The CDR3 contains 15 residues.